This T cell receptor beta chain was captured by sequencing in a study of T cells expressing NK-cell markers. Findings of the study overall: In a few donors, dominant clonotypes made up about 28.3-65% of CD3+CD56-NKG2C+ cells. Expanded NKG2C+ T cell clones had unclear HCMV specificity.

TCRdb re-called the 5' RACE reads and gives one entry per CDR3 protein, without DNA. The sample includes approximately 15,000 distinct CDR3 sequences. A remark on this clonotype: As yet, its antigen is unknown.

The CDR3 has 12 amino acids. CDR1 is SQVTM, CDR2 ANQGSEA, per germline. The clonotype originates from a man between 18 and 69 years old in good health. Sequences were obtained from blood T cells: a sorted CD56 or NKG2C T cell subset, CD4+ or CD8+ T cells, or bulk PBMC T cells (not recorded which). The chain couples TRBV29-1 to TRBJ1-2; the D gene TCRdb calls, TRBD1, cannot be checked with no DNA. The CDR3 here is CSVRVGSRGYTF. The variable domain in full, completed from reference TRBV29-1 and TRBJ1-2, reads SAVISQKPSRDICQRGTSLTIQCQVDSQVTMMFWYRQQPGQSLTLIATANQGSEATYESGFVIDKFPISRPNLTFSTLTVSNMSPEDSSIYLCSVRVGSRGYTFGSGTRLTVV.